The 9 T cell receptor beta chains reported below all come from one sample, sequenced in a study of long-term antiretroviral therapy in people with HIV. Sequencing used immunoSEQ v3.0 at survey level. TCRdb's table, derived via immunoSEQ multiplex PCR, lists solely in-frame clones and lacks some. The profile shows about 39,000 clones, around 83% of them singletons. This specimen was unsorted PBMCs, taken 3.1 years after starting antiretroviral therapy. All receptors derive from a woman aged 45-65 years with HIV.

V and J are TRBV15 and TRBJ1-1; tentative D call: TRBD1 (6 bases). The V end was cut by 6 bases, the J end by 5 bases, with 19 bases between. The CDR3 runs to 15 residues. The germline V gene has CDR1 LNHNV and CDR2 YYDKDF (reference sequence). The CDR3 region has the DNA TGTGCCACCAGTTCCTGGGGGGGCCCTGGGACTGAAGCTTTCTTT. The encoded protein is CATSSWGGPGTEAFF. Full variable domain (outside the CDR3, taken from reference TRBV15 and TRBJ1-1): DAMVIQNPRYQVTQFGKPVTLSCSQTLNHNVMYWYQQKSSQAPKLLFHYYDKDFNNEADTPDNFQSRRPNTSFCFLDIRSPGLGDTAMYLCATSSWGGPGTEAFFGQGTRLTVV.

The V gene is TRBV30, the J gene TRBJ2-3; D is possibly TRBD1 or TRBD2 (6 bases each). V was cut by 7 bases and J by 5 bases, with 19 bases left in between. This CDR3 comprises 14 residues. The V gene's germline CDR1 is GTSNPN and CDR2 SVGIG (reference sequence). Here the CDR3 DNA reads TGTGCCTACACCGTAGGGGGGTCTAAAGATACGCAGTATTTT. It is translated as CAYTVGGSKDTQYF.

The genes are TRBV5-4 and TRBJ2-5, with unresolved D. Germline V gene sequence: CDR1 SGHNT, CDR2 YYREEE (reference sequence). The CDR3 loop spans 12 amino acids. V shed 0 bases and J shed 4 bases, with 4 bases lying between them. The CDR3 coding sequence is TGTGCCAGCAGCTTGGGTCGAGAGACCCAGTACTTC. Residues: CASSLGRETQYF.

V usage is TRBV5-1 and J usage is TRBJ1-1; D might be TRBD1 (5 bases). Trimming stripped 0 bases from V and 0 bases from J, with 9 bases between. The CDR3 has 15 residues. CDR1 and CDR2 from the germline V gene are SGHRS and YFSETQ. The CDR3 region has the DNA TGCGCCAGCAGCTTGGCAGGGCCCCTGAACACTGAAGCTTTCTTT. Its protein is CASSLAGPLNTEAFF. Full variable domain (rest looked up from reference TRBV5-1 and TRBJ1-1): KAGVTQTPRYLIKTRGQQVTLSCSPISGHRSVSWYQQTPGQGLQFLFEYFSETQRNKGNFPGRFSGRQFSNSRSEMNVSTLELGDSALYLCASSLAGPLNTEAFFGQGTRLTVV.

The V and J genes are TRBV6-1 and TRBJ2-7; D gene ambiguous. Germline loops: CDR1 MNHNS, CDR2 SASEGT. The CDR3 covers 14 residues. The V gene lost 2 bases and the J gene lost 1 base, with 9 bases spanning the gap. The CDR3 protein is CASSEFVRSYEQYF. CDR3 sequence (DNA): TGTGCCAGCAGTGAATTCGTCAGATCCTACGAGCAGTACTTC.

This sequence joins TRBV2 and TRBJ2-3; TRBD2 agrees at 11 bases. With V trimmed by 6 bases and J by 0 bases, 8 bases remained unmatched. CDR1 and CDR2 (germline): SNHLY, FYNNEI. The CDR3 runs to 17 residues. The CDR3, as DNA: TGTGCCAGCAGCCCATTAGGGACTAGCGGCAGCACAGATACGCAGTATTTT. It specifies CASSPLGTSGSTDTQYF. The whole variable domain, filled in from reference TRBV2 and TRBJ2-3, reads EPEVTQTPSHQVTQMGQEVILRCVPISNHLYFYWYRQILGQKVEFLVSFYNNEISEKSEIFDDQFSVERPDGSNFTLKIRSTKLEDSAMYFCASSPLGTSGSTDTQYFGPGTRLTVL.

The CDR3 sequence is CASSRGTTGGAFF. The CDR3 DNA sequence: TGTGCCAGCAGCCGCGGGACGACCGGGGGAGCTTTCTTT. The chain recombines TRBV4-2 with TRBJ1-1, with D perhaps matching TRBD1 (5 bases). Germline V gives CDR1 LGHNA, CDR2 YNFKEQ. V shed 4 bases and J shed 10 bases, with 16 bases lying between them. This CDR3 spans 13 amino acids.

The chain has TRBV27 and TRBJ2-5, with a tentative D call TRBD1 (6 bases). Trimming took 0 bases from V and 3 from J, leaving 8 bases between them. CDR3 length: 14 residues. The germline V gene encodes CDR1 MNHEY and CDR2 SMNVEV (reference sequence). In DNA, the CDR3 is TGTGCCAGCAGTTTATCGCCAGGGGAAGAGACCCAGTACTTC. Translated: CASSLSPGEETQYF.

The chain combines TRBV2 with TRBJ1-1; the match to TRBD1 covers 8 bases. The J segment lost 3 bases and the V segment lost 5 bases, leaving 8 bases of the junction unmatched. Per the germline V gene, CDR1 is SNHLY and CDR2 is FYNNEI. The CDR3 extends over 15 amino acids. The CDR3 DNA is TGTGCCAGCAGTCCCCAGGGGGCGCGGGACACTGAAGCTTTCTTT. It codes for CASSPQGARDTEAFF.